The clone carrying this T cell receptor (beta chain) occurred many times. What it binds is not known. V trimming: 5 bases; J trimming: 4 bases; junction bases outside the gene matches: 10. CDR3 length: 15 residues. In germline, CDR1 is DFQATT, CDR2 SNEGSKA (reference sequence). This sample is drawn from a study of breast tumors, draining lymph nodes, adjacent tissues. Samples came from axillary lymph nodes draining the breast cancer. TCRdb recomputed calls from the multiplex PCR reads with MiXCR, one row per CDR3 protein. Of under 300,000 distinct CDR3 sequences in the sample, nearly 35% are singletons; the top ten hold 3% to 4%. General study points: Luminal-like breast cancer showed significantly higher tumor–nontumor repertoire similarity than basal-like. Compared with lymph nodes, tumors were less diverse; compared with nontumor tissue, more. Most tumor T cells seemingly derive from lymph node, then expand in tumor. Data only fit, rather than demonstrated, lymph node origin of most tumor T cells.

The gene calls are TRBV20-1 and TRBJ1-3; TRBD1 matches 8 bases. The source material was axillary lymph node tissue. This TCR was recovered from a female donor with breast cancer. Some clones in this sample may be carry-over from other donors' samples. The CDR3 region is CSALDRGQGGNTIYF. CDR3 in DNA: TGCAGTGCTCTCGACAGGGGCCAAGGAGGAAACACCATATATTTT.